These 22 T cell receptor beta chains were all obtained from the same sample, sequenced in a study of blood T cell repertoires in COVID-19. The data were produced by immunoSEQ multiplex PCR, yet TCRdb's version contains in-frame clones alone and is incomplete. The data show tens of thousands of clones, 70% to 90% seen once. The sample was peripheral blood. The receptor set was obtained from a man aged 45-60 years with active COVID-19.

The gene calls are TRBV19 and TRBJ2-5, with a weak D call TRBD2 (7 bases). V was trimmed by 5 bases and J by 5 bases, leaving 12 bases between them. Germline assignment: CDR1 LNHDA and CDR2 SQIVND (reference sequence). The CDR3 spans 13 residues. CDR3 nucleotide sequence: TGTGCCAGTAGTCGGGGGGCCTGGGAGACCCAGTACTTC. The encoded protein is CASSRGAWETQYF.

This clone appeared once. CDR3 protein: CASSAGGVLAKNIQYF. CDR3 coding DNA: TGCGCCAGCAGCGCCGGGGGGGTTTTAGCCAAAAACATTCAGTACTTC. The gene calls are TRBV5-1 and TRBJ2-4; 8 nucleotides match TRBD2. CDR3 length equals 16 residues. Germline V CDR1 and CDR2: SGHRS, YFSETQ. Losses at the gene ends were 4 bases for V and 0 bases for J; bases not matched to a gene: 6.

This chain uses TRBV29-1 with TRBJ2-2, with a possible D match to TRBD2 (5 bases). V was trimmed by 2 bases and J by 0 bases, leaving 19 bases between them. The CDR3 loop spans 18 amino acids. Germline CDR1 and CDR2: SQVTM and ANQGSEA. The CDR3 region is CSVELVTRAGPNTGELFF. The CDR3 DNA reads as TGCAGCGTTGAATTGGTAACGAGGGCGGGCCCGAACACCGGGGAGCTGTTTTTT.

The rearrangement links TRBV2 to TRBJ2-7, with 7 bases aligning to TRBD2. Per the germline V gene, CDR1 is SNHLY and CDR2 is FYNNEI. This CDR3 spans 15 amino acids. After removal of 6 bases from V and 0 bases from J, the junction contained 8 bases not matched to a gene. The CDR3 nucleotides are TGTGCCAGCAGCCCGGTAGCGGGTGACTCCTACGAGCAGTACTTC. Encoded protein: CASSPVAGDSYEQYF.

V usage is TRBV5-1 and J usage is TRBJ2-1; D is unresolved. Germline assignment: CDR1 SGHRS and CDR2 YFSETQ. V was clipped by 4 bases and J by 6 bases, with 8 bases between them. This CDR3 has 12 amino acids. CDR3 bases: TGCGCCAGCAGCCGCGGAAGCAATGAGCAGTTCTTC. Amino acid sequence: CASSRGSNEQFF.

The gene calls are TRBV7-8 and TRBJ2-7, with a possible D match to TRBD1 (6 bases). V lost 5 bases and J 2 bases, leaving 19 bases between the germline ends. This CDR3 spans 16 amino acids. CDR1 is SGHVS, CDR2 FQNEAQ, per germline. The CDR3 protein is CASSPRRLDSAYEQYF. The CDR3 DNA follows: TGTGCCAGCAGCCCGAGACGCTTGGACAGCGCCTACGAGCAGTACTTC.

This clone was detected once. The V and J genes are TRBV15 and TRBJ2-7, with a weak D call TRBD1 (6 bases). Trimming left V 3 bases short and J 0 bases short, with 12 bases between. Germline assignment: CDR1 LNHNV and CDR2 YYDKDF (reference sequence). The CDR3 contains 15 residues. The DNA for the CDR3 is TGTGCCACCAGCAGGGAAACAGGGAGCTCCTACGAGCAGTACTTC. Translation: CATSRETGSSYEQYF.

The chain combines TRBV27 with TRBJ2-5; a possible D gene is TRBD1 (6 bases). Germline V gene sequence: CDR1 MNHEY, CDR2 SMNVEV (reference sequence). The CDR3 has 15 residues. V lost 2 bases to trimming and J lost 5 bases, with 15 bases between them. The chain's CDR3 is CASSLTFDRTETQYF. Here the CDR3 DNA reads TGTGCCAGCAGTTTAACGTTTGACAGGACGGAGACCCAGTACTTC.

This rearrangement joins TRBV19 to TRBJ1-1, with D maybe TRBD1 (6 bases). V gave up 5 bases and J gave up 1 base, with 14 bases separating them. CDR3 length: 15 residues. Per the germline V gene, CDR1 is LNHDA and CDR2 is SQIVND (reference sequence). The CDR3 protein is CASSAKTGTNTEAFF. CDR3 in DNA: TGTGCCAGTAGTGCCAAAACAGGGACGAACACTGAAGCTTTCTTT.

V usage is TRBV18 and J usage is TRBJ2-7, with D tentatively TRBD2 (6 bases). Germline CDR1 and CDR2: KGHSH and LQKENI. The CDR3 is 16 amino acids. Trimming stripped 6 bases from V and 3 bases from J, with 21 bases between. The CDR3 region has the DNA TGTGCCAGCTCCTTTATAAGTAGACGGCGGGACTACGAGCAGTACTTC. Encoded protein: CASSFISRRRDYEQYF. The full variable domain, rest sourced from reference TRBV18 and TRBJ2-7, is NAGVMQNPRHLVRRRGQEARLRCSPMKGHSHVYWYRQLPEEGLKFMVYLQKENIIDESGMPKERFSAEFPKEGPSILRIQQVVRGDSAAYFCASSFISRRRDYEQYFGPGTRLTVT.

This chain connects TRBV11-3 to TRBJ1-5, with D unclear. The CDR3 length is 15 residues. CDR1 is SGHNT and CDR2 is YENEEA in the germline V gene. V was clipped by 10 bases and J by 2 bases, with 18 bases between them. The CDR3 bases are TGTGCCACCGCAAAGCCCTGGGCAGGCAATCAGCCCCAGCATTTT. It is translated as CATAKPWAGNQPQHF.

This clone is medium-sized. The chain uses TRBV4-2 and TRBJ1-6, with 7 positions matching TRBD1. The CDR3 sequence is 16 residues long. The J segment lost 8 bases and the V segment lost 0 bases, leaving 7 bases of the junction unmatched. Germline CDR1 LGHNA, CDR2 YNFKEQ. In DNA, the CDR3 is TGTGCCAGCAGCCAAGAGCTTAAGGGGGCGGATTCACCCCTCCACTTT. It is translated as CASSQELKGADSPLHF.

The gene calls are TRBV14 and TRBJ2-1; weak D call: TRBD2 (5 bases). This CDR3 contains 13 residues. V lost 1 base, J lost 9 bases, and 10 bases lay in between. Germline V gives CDR1 SGHDN, CDR2 FVKESK. The CDR3 bases are TGTGCCAGCAGCCAAGTCCATGGAGGTGAGCAGTTCTTC. Translated, it gives CASSQVHGGEQFF.

The chain joins TRBV4-1 to TRBJ1-1; TRBD1 agrees at 7 bases. V lost 3 bases, J lost 5 bases, and 9 bases stayed unmatched. The CDR3 is made up of 15 amino acids. Germline CDR1 reads MGHRA; CDR2 reads YSYEKL. The CDR3 coding sequence is TGCGCCAGCAGCCACTCTTTCACAGGGGCAACTGAAGCTTTCTTT. The encoded protein is CASSHSFTGATEAFF.

The DNA for the CDR3 is TGTGCCTCGACAGGGGCCGTCTACTCTGGAAACACCATATATTTT. Its protein is CASTGAVYSGNTIYF. The gene calls are TRBV30 and TRBJ1-3; 8 nucleotides match TRBD1. Germline V CDR1 and CDR2: GTSNPN, SVGIG (reference sequence). There are 15 residues in the CDR3. V lost 7 bases and J lost 0; bases outside the gene matches: 8.

The chain carries TRBV3-1 (or the pseudogene TRBV3-2) and TRBJ2-7, with TRBD1 matching over 8 bases. Germline-derived CDR1 and CDR2 are LGHDT and YNNKEL (reference sequence). This CDR3 region has 14 residues. V lost 4 bases and J lost 2; bases outside the gene matches: 4. CDR3 in DNA: TGTGCCAGCAGCCTCAGGGGGCCAACCTACGAGCAGTACTTC. It specifies CASSLRGPTYEQYF.

This chain joins TRBV3-1 (or the pseudogene TRBV3-2) and TRBJ2-5; 8 bases align to TRBD2. This CDR3 spans 16 amino acids. In germline, CDR1 is LGHDT, CDR2 YNNKEL (reference sequence). The trim removed 2 bases at V and 5 bases at J, leaving 10 bases unmatched. CDR3 protein: CASSQPRGGTSETQYF. For the CDR3, the DNA is TGTGCCAGCAGCCAACCCCGCGGGGGGACTTCTGAGACCCAGTACTTC.

The rearrangement uses TRBV29-1 and TRBJ1-6; D gene unclear. Germline values: CDR1 SQVTM, CDR2 ANQGSEA. V shed 2 bases and J shed 3 bases, with 2 bases lying between them. The CDR3 is 12 residues long. Here the CDR3 DNA reads TGCAGCGTTGAACTCTATAATTCACCCCTCCACTTT. Translating it yields CSVELYNSPLHF. Full variable domain (remainder filled in from reference TRBV29-1 and TRBJ1-6): SAVISQKPSRDICQRGTSLTIQCQVDSQVTMMFWYRQQPGQSLTLIATANQGSEATYESGFVIDKFPISRPNLTFSTLTVSNMSPEDSSIYLCSVELYNSPLHFGNGTRLTVT.

The chain employs TRBV5-1 and TRBJ2-2; 9 bases align to TRBD1. CDR1 SGHRS and CDR2 YFSETQ come from the germline V gene. The CDR3 sequence is 15 residues long. Unmatched junction bases numbered 4, after V lost 4 bases and J lost 3 bases. The CDR3 nucleotides read TGCGCCAGCAGCGCGGGACAGGGCTACACCGGGGAGCTGTTTTTT. This sequence encodes CASSAGQGYTGELFF.

This chain uses TRBV28 with TRBJ1-6, with D uncertain. Germline-derived CDR1 and CDR2 are MDHEN and SYDVKM. Trimming took off 6 bases at V and 9 bases at J, with 9 bases between the two ends. CDR3 length: 12 amino acids. CDR3 DNA sequence: TGTGCCAGCAGCTCAATGGCTTCACCCCTCCACTTT. Translation: CASSSMASPLHF.

The CDR3 spells CASSYKGALGYTF. In nucleotides, the CDR3 is TGTGCCAGCAGTTACAAGGGGGCGCTTGGCTACACCTTC. The genes are TRBV6-2 or TRBV6-3 and TRBJ1-2; 7 bases agree with TRBD1. The CDR3 totals 13 residues. Looked up from germline, CDR1 is MNHEY and CDR2 is SVGEGT. Trimming cost V 2 bases and J 7 bases; bases outside gene matches: 4.

A single count supports this clone. The chain recombines TRBV5-1 with TRBJ2-7, with D possibly being TRBD1 (6 bases). CDR1 is SGHRS, CDR2 YFSETQ, per germline. This CDR3 contains 15 residues. Trimming left V 0 bases short and J 2 bases short, with 12 bases between. Here the CDR3 DNA reads TGCGCCAGCAGCTTGGTACAGGGACCTGCCTACGAGCAGTACTTC. This sequence encodes CASSLVQGPAYEQYF.